The rows below give T cell receptor beta chains drawn from one sample of a study of blood T cell repertoires in COVID-19. Produced via immunoSEQ multiplex PCR; TCRdb's table is partial and in-frame only. The sample carries tens of thousands of clones, about 73% recorded once. Sequences were obtained from peripheral blood. Receptors originate from a man aged 45-65 years with active or convalescent COVID-19. The CDR3 runs from the conserved cysteine through the conserved F or W. The D gene is left open where the match is weak. Only part of the rows carry a size: once, few, many, or a class if the clone is expanded.

>.|TRBD1|TRBV7-3|TRBJ1-2
CASSFGQGDGYTF
TGTGCCAGCAGCTTCGGACAGGGGGATGGCTACACCTTC
>.|.|TRBV4-3|TRBJ2-6
CASSQDLRGSGANVLTF
TGCGCCAGCAGCCAAGATTTGAGGGGGTCTGGGGCCAACGTCCTGACTTTC
>once|.|TRBV5-5|TRBJ1-1
CASSLQINTEAFF
TGTGCCAGCAGCTTACAGATTAACACTGAAGCTTTCTTT
>few|TRBD1|TRBV5-5|TRBJ1-5
CASSRLPGQGDPSNQPQHF
TGTGCCAGCAGCAGACTACCGGGACAGGGAGATCCTAGCAATCAGCCCCAGCATTTT
>.|.|TRBV29-1|TRBJ2-5
CSVDRGRETQYF
TGCAGCGTTGATCGGGGAAGAGAGACCCAGTACTTC
>once|TRBD1|TRBV7-8|TRBJ1-2
CASSLAGPGGGNYGYTF
TGTGCCAGCAGCTTAGCTGGGCCAGGGGGCGGGAACTATGGCTACACCTTC
>.|.|TRBV19|TRBJ2-5
CASSTVRQETQYF
TGTGCCAGTAGTACAGTGAGGCAAGAGACCCAGTACTTC
>.|.|TRBV30|TRBJ1-4
CAWGLIQTTNEKLFF
TGTGCCTGGGGATTAATACAGACAACTAATGAAAAACTGTTTTTT
>.|.|TRBV6-5|TRBJ1-1
CASSRWTSMNTEAFF
TGTGCCAGCAGTCGTTGGACATCCATGAACACTGAAGCTTTCTTT
>.|.|TRBV5-8|TRBJ1-4
CASEDGSEKLFF
TGTGCCAGCGAGGATGGGTCGGAAAAACTGTTTTTT
>.|TRBD1|TRBV3-1/TRBV3-2|TRBJ1-4
CASSRNTGAKGEKLFF
TGTGCCAGCAGCCGAAACACAGGGGCGAAGGGTGAAAAACTGTTTTTT
>few|TRBD1|TRBV6-5|TRBJ1-6
CASSQQGARGSPLHF
TGTGCCAGCAGCCAACAGGGGGCGAGGGGTTCACCCCTCCACTTT
>.|TRBD1|TRBV5-1|TRBJ2-3
CASSPPSGGGTDTQYF
TGCGCCAGCAGCCCCCCGTCAGGGGGCGGCACAGATACGCAGTATTTT
>.|.|TRBV30|TRBJ2-1
CAWSSTNAGNEQFF
TGTGCCTGGAGCTCCACCAATGCCGGCAATGAGCAGTTCTTC
>few|TRBD2|TRBV27|TRBJ2-5
CASSSSGIRGTQYF
TGTGCCAGCAGTTCTAGCGGGATCCGTGGGACCCAGTACTTC
>.|.|TRBV7-9|TRBJ2-5
CASSLEVTPPSETQYF
TGTGCCAGCAGCTTAGAAGTAACACCACCCTCAGAGACCCAGTACTTC
>.|TRBD1|TRBV5-1|TRBJ2-5
CASSRTRDRKETQYF
TGCGCCAGCTCCCGAACCCGGGACAGAAAAGAGACCCAGTACTTC
>few|.|TRBV6-1|TRBJ1-2
CASSERGSNYGYTF
TGTGCCAGCAGTGAACGAGGGAGTAACTATGGCTACACCTTC
>few|.|TRBV5-4|TRBJ1-4
CASSFGGGATNEKLFF
TGTGCCAGCAGCTTTGGAGGGGGGGCGACTAATGAAAAACTGTTTTTT
>.|.|TRBV6-5|TRBJ1-6
CASSRDTPRDSPLHF
TGTGCCAGCAGCCGCGATACCCCCAGGGATTCACCCCTCCACTTT
>.|.|TRBV3-1/TRBV3-2|TRBJ2-7
CASSTATYEQYF
TGTGCCAGCAGTACCGCTACCTACGAGCAGTACTTC
>.|.|TRBV5-1|TRBJ1-1
CASGGDGYMNTEAFF
TGCGCCAGCGGGGGGGACGGCTACATGAACACTGAAGCTTTCTTT
>few|TRBD1|TRBV6-1|TRBJ1-2
CASSDGMGQGPYGYTF
TGTGCCAGCAGTGACGGCATGGGACAGGGGCCCTATGGCTACACCTTC
>.|TRBD1|TRBV7-9|TRBJ2-1
CASSPSDRGANEQFF
TGTGCCAGCAGCCCCTCGGACAGGGGTGCCAATGAGCAGTTCTTC
>.|TRBD2|TRBV27|TRBJ2-1
CASSLSSGASFNEQFF
TGTGCCAGCAGTTTATCTAGCGGGGCGTCCTTCAATGAGCAGTTCTTC
>.|.|TRBV19|TRBJ1-4
CASSAAEKLFF
TGTGCCAGTAGCGCCGCGGAAAAACTGTTTTTT
>once|TRBD2|TRBV28|TRBJ2-1
CASRRTSGDPGDEQFF
TGTGCCAGCAGACGGACTAGCGGGGACCCTGGGGATGAGCAGTTCTTC
>.|.|TRBV6-2/TRBV6-3|TRBJ1-2
CASSYPFGYTF
TGTGCCAGCAGTTACCCCTTTGGCTACACCTTC
>once|.|TRBV12-3/TRBV12-4|TRBJ2-2
CASSLQRAGELFF
TGTGCCAGCAGCCTACAGAGGGCCGGGGAGCTGTTTTTT
>.|.|TRBV30|TRBJ1-1
CAWSQDSEAFF
TGTGCCTGGAGTCAAGACAGTGAAGCTTTCTTT
>once|.|TRBV6-2/TRBV6-3|TRBJ1-6
CASSRDRWSSPLHF
TGTGCCAGCAGTCGTGACAGGTGGAGCTCACCCCTCCACTTT
>.|TRBD2|TRBV5-1|TRBJ2-1
CASKTSGDSYNEQFF
TGCGCCAGCAAGACTAGCGGGGACTCCTACAATGAGCAGTTCTTC
>.|TRBD1|TRBV5-1|TRBJ1-1
CASSLGSPGQGVTEAFF
TGCGCCAGCAGCTTAGGGAGCCCGGGACAGGGTGTCACTGAAGCTTTCTTT
>.|.|TRBV30|TRBJ1-1
CAWTKQSLEAFF
TGTGCCTGGACCAAACAGAGCCTTGAAGCTTTCTTT
>.|.|TRBV18|TRBJ1-1
CASSPVGAGDTEAFF
TGTGCCAGCTCACCCGTTGGGGCAGGGGACACTGAAGCTTTCTTT
>once|.|TRBV13|TRBJ1-1
CASSSRETEAFF
TGTGCCAGCAGCTCCCGGGAGACTGAAGCTTTCTTT
>.|TRBD1|TRBV3-1/TRBV3-2|TRBJ2-3
CASSQAGQGPTDTQYF
TGTGCCAGCAGCCAAGCCGGACAGGGGCCCACAGATACGCAGTATTTT
>.|.|TRBV10-3|TRBJ2-5
CAITPGRGETQYF
TGTGCCATTACCCCAGGGAGGGGGGAGACCCAGTACTTC
>.|TRBD1|TRBV30|TRBJ1-5
CAWKPYGQVLGQPQHF
TGTGCCTGGAAGCCCTATGGACAGGTTTTAGGTCAGCCCCAGCATTTT
>.|TRBD2|TRBV7-6|TRBJ2-2
CASSFSGSNTGELFF
TGTGCCAGCAGCTTTAGCGGGTCGAACACCGGGGAGCTGTTTTTT
>.|TRBD2|TRBV13|TRBJ2-1
CASSPGGAWDEQFF
TGTGCCAGCAGCCCCGGGGGGGCTTGGGATGAGCAGTTCTTC
>.|TRBD2|TRBV6-5|TRBJ2-1
CASSPHQTSVKFF
TGTGCCAGCAGTCCCCACCAGACTAGCGTAAAGTTCTTC
>.|TRBD1|TRBV18|TRBJ2-7
CASSLGQGPYEQYF
TGTGCCAGCTCACTCGGACAGGGACCCTACGAGCAGTACTTC
>.|.|TRBV7-3|TRBJ2-7
CASSPILRRPGSYEQYF
TGTGCCAGCAGCCCGATCCTAAGGAGACCGGGCTCCTACGAGCAGTACTTC
>few|TRBD1|TRBV18|TRBJ2-1
CASSEQGSAYNEQFF
TGTGCCAGCTCAGAACAGGGGAGCGCCTACAATGAGCAGTTCTTC
>.|TRBD2|TRBV6-6|TRBJ2-3
CASSYSARGASGSQYF
TGTGCCAGCAGTTACTCGGCGCGGGGGGCCTCCGGATCGCAGTATTTT
>few|.|TRBV21-1|TRBJ2-2
CATTSQANTGELFF
TGTGCCACGACCAGCCAGGCGAACACCGGGGAGCTGTTTTTT
>.|.|TRBV4-3|TRBJ2-3
CASSQDPKEQGLSTDTQYF
TGCGCCAGCAGCCAAGACCCGAAGGAACAGGGCCTTAGCACAGATACGCAGTATTTT
>few|.|TRBV18|TRBJ1-2
CASSPGNNYGYTF
TGTGCCAGCTCACCCGGGAATAACTATGGCTACACCTTC
>.|.|TRBV14|TRBJ2-1
CASSPAGSLSYNEQFF
TGTGCCAGCAGCCCCGCAGGATCTCTCTCCTACAATGAGCAGTTCTTC
>few|TRBD2|TRBV2|TRBJ2-2
CASSDLDGGVTGELFF
TGTGCCAGCAGTGACTTGGACGGGGGGGTTACCGGGGAGCTGTTTTTT
>.|.|TRBV19|TRBJ1-5
CASSRAAHSNQPQHF
TGTGCCAGTAGTAGGGCAGCTCATAGCAATCAGCCCCAGCATTTT
>.|.|TRBV2|TRBJ2-7
CASSMDSYEQYF
TGTGCCAGCAGCATGGACAGTTACGAGCAGTACTTC
>.|TRBD1|TRBV28|TRBJ2-7
CASNDRGWNYEQYF
TGTGCCAGCAATGACAGGGGGTGGAACTACGAGCAGTACTTC
>.|.|TRBV5-5|TRBJ2-5
CASSFIRDLVAKETQYF
TGTGCCAGCAGCTTTATTAGAGACTTAGTAGCAAAGGAGACCCAGTACTTC